This T cell receptor (beta chain) was obtained from a study of cytomegalovirus exposure and HLA in healthy donors. The CDR3 is 14 residues long. Germline V gene lookup returns CDR1 GTSNPN and CDR2 SVGIG (reference sequence). Researchers ran the PCR with 60 Vbeta and 13 Jbeta primers. Using immunoSEQ multiplex PCR, the repertoire was profiled, and TCRdb retains in-frame clones only, with some absent. The table lists roughly 130,000 clones, approximately 72% of them singletons. This chain connects TRBV30 to TRBJ2-5, with TRBD2 matching over 7 bases. The DNA end favors TRBJ2-7, so the J call may be wrong. Specimen: PBMCs. This clonotype was obtained from a man in his late teens or twenties in good health and CMV-seronegative. The CDR3 spells CAWSVPAGPYEQYF. The CDR3 DNA is TGTGCCTGGAGTGTACCAGCGGGACCTTACGAGCAGTACTTC.